The 5 T cell receptor beta chains below come from one sample, sequenced in a study of vaccination and CD4 T cells after COVID-19. The sample's treatment: roughly 10-day PBMC culture with coronavirus spike peptide pools or control peptides (ViraFEST assay). One should note that the unexposed donor's CD4+ T cells were collected before the COVID-19 pandemic (2011-2018). Scientists ran DNA taken from cultured CD4+ T cells through the Oncomine TCR Beta short-read assay for sequencing. TCRdb redid the calling of the PCR reads with MiXCR, one entry per CDR3 protein. This sample carries under 8,000 distinct CDR3 sequences, 52% of them seen once, and the ten largest clones take roughly a third. No antigen has been identified for these receptors. The sequenced sample was CD4+ T cells from blood, cultured in vitro. The source is a human donor in good health.

This clonotype was detected once. J is TRBJ2-5 and V is TRBV20-1; D ambiguous. Per the germline V gene, CDR1 is DFQATT and CDR2 is SNEGSKA (reference sequence). V lost 1 base to trimming and J lost 5 bases, with 11 bases between them. CDR3 length equals 13 residues. The CDR3: CSARVPLRETQYF. CDR3 nucleotide sequence: TGCAGTGCTAGAGTGCCGCTGCGCGAGACCCAGTACTTC.

The J gene is TRBJ2-5, the V gene TRBV12-3 or TRBV12-4; TRBD2 aligns across 8 bases. The J segment lost 4 bases and the V segment lost 6 bases, leaving 10 bases of the junction unmatched. The CDR3 consists of 15 residues. The CDR3 reads CASSPVAGRGETQYF. The CDR3 DNA reads as TGTGCCAGCAGCCCAGTAGCGGGGCGGGGAGAGACCCAGTACTTC.

The chain joins TRBV6-1 to TRBJ1-2, with 8 bases identical to TRBD1. This CDR3 is built from 17 residues. From germline, CDR1 is MNHNS and CDR2 SASEGT. Trimming removed 7 bases from V and 2 bases from J; junction bases left unmatched: 15. The CDR3 bases are TGTGCCAGCAAAATCGGGACAGGAAGAGCGAGGAACTATGGCTACACCTTC. Residues: CASKIGTGRARNYGYTF.

This chain links TRBV7-2 with TRBJ2-5; D is uncertain. Germline V CDR1 and CDR2: SGHTA, FQGNSA. Deletions cut 3 bases from V and 2 bases from J, with 16 bases between. The length of the CDR3 is 16 residues. The CDR3, as DNA: TGTGCCAGCAGCTTGGCCAAGGCTAGTCAGCAAGAGACCCAGTACTTC. Amino acid sequence: CASSLAKASQQETQYF.

The chain is built from TRBV20-1 and TRBJ2-7; 7 bases agree with TRBD2. Germline assignment: CDR1 DFQATT and CDR2 SNEGSKA (reference sequence). Germline trimming cut 2 bases from V and 0 bases from J; bases unmatched to any gene: 10. This CDR3 has 16 amino acids. The DNA of the CDR3 is TGCAGTGCTAGACCGAGTGGACTAGTCAGCTCCTACGAGCAGTACTTC. Translated: CSARPSGLVSSYEQYF.